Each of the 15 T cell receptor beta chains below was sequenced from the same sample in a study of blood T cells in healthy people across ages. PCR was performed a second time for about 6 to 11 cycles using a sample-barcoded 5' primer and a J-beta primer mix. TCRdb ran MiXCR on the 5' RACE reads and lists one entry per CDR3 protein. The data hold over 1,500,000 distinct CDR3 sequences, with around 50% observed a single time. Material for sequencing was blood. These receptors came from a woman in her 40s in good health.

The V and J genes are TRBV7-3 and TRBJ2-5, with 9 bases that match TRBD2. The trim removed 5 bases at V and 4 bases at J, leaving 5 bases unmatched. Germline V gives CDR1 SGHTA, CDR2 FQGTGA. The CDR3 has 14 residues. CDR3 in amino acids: CASSVRGGGETQYF. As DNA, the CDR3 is TGTGCCAGCAGCGTGCGGGGGGGTGGAGAGACCCAGTACTTC.

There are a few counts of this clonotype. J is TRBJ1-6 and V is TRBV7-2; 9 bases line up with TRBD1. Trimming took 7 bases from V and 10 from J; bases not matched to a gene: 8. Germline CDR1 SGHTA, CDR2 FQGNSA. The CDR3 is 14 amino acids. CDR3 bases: TGTGCCAGCACCACTAGACAGGGGGTATCACCCCTCCACTTT. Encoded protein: CASTTRQGVSPLHF.

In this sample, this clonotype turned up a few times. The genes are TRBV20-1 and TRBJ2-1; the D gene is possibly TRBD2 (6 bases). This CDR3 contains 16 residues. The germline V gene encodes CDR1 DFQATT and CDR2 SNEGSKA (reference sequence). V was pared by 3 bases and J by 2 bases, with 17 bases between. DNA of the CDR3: TGCAGTGCTAGGGAGGGGAACAGGAATACCTACAATGAGCAGTTCTTC. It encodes CSAREGNRNTYNEQFF.

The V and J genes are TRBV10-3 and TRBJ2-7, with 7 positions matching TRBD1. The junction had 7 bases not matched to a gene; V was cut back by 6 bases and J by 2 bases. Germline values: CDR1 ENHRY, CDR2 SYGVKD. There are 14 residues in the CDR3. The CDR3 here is CAISRGQDTYEQYF. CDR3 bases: TGTGCCATCAGCCGAGGACAGGACACCTACGAGCAGTACTTC.

The CDR3, as DNA: TGTGCCAGCAGTTATGGACAGGGGTGGAGCACAGATACGCAGTATTTT. Its translation: CASSYGQGWSTDTQYF. The chain carries TRBV6-6 and TRBJ2-3; 9 bases line up with TRBD1. CDR3 size: 16 residues. Germline-derived CDR1 and CDR2 are MNHNY and SVGAGI (reference sequence). V shed 3 bases and J 0 bases; nucleotides not matched to a gene: 4.

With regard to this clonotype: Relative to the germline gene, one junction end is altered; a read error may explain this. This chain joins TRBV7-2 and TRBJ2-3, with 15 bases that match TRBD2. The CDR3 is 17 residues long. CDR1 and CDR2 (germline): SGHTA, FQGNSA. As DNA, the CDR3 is TGTGCCAGCAGCTGGACTAGCGGGGGGGCCCGCACAGATACGCGGTATTTT. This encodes CASSWTSGGARTDTRYF.

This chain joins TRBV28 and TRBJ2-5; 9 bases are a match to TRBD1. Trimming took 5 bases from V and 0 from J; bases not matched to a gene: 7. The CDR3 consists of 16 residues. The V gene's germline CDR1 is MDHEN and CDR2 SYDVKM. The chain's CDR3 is CASSIPGQGHQETQYF. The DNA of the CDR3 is TGTGCCAGCAGTATACCGGGACAGGGACACCAAGAGACCCAGTACTTC.

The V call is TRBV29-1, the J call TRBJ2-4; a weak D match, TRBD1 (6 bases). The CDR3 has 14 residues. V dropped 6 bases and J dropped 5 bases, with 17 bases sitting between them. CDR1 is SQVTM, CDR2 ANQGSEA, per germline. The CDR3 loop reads CSVRTWGRENIQYF. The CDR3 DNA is TGCAGCGTCCGTACTTGGGGGCGGGAAAACATTCAGTACTTC.

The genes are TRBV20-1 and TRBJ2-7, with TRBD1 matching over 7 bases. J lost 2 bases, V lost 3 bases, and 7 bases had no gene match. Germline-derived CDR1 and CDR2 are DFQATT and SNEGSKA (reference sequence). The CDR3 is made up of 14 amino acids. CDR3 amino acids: CSASLNRGTYEQYF. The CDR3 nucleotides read TGCAGTGCTAGTTTAAACAGGGGTACCTACGAGCAGTACTTC.

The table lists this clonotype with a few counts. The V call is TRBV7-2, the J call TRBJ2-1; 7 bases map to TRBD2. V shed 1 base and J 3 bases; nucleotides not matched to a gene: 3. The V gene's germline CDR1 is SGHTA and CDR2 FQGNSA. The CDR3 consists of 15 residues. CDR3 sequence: CASSLDSGGYNEQFF. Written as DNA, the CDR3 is TGTGCCAGCAGCTTAGACTCGGGGGGCTACAATGAGCAGTTCTTC.

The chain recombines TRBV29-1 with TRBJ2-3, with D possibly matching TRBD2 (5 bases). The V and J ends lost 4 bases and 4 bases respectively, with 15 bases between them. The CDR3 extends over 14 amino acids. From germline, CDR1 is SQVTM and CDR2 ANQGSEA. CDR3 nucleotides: TGCAGCGTTGTGAGGGCTTTAGTCGCAGATACGCAGTATTTT. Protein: CSVVRALVADTQYF.

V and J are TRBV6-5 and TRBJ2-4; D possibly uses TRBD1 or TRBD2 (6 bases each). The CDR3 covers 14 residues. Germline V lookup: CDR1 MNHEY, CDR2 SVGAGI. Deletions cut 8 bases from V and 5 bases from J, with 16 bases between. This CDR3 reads CASWEGGRQNIQYF. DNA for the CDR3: TGTGCCAGCTGGGAAGGGGGGCGCCAAAACATTCAGTACTTC.

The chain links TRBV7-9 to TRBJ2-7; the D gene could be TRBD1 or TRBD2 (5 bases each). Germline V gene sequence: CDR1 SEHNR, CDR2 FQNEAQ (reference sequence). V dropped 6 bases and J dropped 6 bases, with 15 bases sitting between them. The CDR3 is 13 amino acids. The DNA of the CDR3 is TGTGCCAGCAGTTTGGGGACCGCGGCCGAGCAGTACTTC. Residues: CASSLGTAAEQYF.

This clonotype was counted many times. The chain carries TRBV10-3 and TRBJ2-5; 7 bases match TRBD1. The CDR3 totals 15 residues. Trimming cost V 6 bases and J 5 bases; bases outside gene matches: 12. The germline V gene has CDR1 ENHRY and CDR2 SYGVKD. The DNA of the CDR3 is TGTGCCATCAGCTTGGGGACAGCCCCTGGGGAGACCCAGTACTTC. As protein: CAISLGTAPGETQYF.

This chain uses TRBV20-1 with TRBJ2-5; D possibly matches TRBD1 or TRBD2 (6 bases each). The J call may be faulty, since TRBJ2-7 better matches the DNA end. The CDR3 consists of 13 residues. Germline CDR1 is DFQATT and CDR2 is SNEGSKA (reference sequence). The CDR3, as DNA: TGCAGTGCTGGAGGGGGGTCGGTCCTCGAGCAGTACTTC. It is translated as CSAGGGSVLEQYF.